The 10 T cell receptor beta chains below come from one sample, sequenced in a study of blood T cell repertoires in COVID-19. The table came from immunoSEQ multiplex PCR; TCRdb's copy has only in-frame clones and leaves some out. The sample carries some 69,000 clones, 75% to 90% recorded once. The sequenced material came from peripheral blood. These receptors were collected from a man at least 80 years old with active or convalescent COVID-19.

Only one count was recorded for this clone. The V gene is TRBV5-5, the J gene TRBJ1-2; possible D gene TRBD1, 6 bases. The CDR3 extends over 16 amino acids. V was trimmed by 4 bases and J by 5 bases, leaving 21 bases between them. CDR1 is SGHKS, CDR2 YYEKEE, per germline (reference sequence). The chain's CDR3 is CASSREGGRGTYGYTF. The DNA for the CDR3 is TGTGCCAGCAGCAGGGAGGGTGGCAGGGGAACGTATGGCTACACCTTC.

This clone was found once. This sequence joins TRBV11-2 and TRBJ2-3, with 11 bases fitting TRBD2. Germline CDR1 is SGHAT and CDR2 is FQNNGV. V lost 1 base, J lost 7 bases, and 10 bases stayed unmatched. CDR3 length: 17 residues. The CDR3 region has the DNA TGTGCCAGCAGCTTAGGGAGGCCTAGCGGGAGGAGGCATACGCAGTATTTT. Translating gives CASSLGRPSGRRHTQYF. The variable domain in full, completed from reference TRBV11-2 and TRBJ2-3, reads EAGVAQSPRYKIIEKRQSVAFWCNPISGHATLYWYQQILGQGPKLLIQFQNNGVVDDSQLPKDRFSAERLKGVDSTLKIQPAKLEDSAVYLCASSLGRPSGRRHTQYFGPGTRLTVL.

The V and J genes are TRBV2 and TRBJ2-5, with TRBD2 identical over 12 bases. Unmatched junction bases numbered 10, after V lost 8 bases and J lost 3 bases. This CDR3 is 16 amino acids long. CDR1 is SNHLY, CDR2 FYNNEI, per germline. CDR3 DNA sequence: TGTGCCAGCGCGTTCCGGAGACTAGCGGGAGAAGAGACCCAGTACTTC. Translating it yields CASAFRRLAGEETQYF.

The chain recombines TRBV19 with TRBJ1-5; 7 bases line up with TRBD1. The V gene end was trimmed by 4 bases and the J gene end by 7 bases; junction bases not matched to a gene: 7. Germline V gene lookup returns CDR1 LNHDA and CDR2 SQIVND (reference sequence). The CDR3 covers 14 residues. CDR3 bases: TGTGCCAGTAGTACAAGGGGGCCGGACCAGCCCCAGCATTTT. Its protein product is CASSTRGPDQPQHF.

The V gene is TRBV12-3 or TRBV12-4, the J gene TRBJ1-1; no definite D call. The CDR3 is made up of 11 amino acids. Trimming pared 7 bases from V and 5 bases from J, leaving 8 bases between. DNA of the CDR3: TGTGCCAGCAAAGGGAGGACTGAAGCTTTCTTT. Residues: CASKGRTEAFF.

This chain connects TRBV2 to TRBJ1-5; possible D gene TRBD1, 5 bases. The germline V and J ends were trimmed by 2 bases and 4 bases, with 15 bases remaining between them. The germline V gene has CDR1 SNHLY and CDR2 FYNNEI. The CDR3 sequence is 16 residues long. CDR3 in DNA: TGTGCCAGCAGTGAAAGGGGTCGCTGGGAAAATCAGCCCCAGCATTTT. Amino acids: CASSERGRWENQPQHF.

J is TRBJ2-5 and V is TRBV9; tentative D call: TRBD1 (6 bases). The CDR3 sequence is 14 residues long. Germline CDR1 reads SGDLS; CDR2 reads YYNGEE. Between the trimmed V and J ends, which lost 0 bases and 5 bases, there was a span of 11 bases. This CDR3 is CASSVAGAGETQYF. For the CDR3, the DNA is TGTGCCAGCAGCGTAGCAGGGGCAGGGGAGACCCAGTACTTC.

The CDR3 here is CAWSVLGGGYGYTF. The CDR3 nucleotides are TGTGCCTGGAGTGTACTCGGGGGAGGCTATGGCTACACCTTC. This rearrangement joins TRBV30 to TRBJ1-2, with D possibly TRBD1 on 5 matching bases. Germline loops: CDR1 GTSNPN, CDR2 SVGIG (reference sequence). This CDR3 region has 14 residues. The V end was cut by 0 bases, the J end by 4 bases, with 12 bases between.

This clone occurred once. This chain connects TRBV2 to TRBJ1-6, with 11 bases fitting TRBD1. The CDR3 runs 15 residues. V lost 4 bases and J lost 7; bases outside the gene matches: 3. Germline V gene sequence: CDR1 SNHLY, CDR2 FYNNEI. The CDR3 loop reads CASSGDRGFNSPLHF. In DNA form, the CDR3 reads TGTGCCAGCAGTGGGGACAGGGGGTTCAATTCACCCCTCCACTTT.

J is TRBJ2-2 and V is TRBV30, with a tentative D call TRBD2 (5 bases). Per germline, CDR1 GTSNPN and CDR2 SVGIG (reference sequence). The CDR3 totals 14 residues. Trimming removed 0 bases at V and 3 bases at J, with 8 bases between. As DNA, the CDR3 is TGTGCCTGGAGTGTGTCGGGGTACACCGGGGAGCTGTTTTTT. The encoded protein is CAWSVSGYTGELFF.